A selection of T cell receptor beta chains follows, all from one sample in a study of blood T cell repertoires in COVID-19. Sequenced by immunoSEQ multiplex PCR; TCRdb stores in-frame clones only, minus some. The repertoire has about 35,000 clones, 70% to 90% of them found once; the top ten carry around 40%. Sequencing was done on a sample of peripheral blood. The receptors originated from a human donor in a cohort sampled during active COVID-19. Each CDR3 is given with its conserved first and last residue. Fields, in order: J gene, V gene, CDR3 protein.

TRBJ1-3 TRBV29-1 CSVENRGRGNTIYF
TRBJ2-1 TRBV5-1 CASSSGTSIVNEQFF
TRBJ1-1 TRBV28 CATRQGGGNTEAFF
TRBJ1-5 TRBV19 CASTTGDNQPQHF
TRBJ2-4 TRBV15 CATSPQRGTGAVAKNIQYF
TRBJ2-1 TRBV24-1 CATSDLGRGGDEQFF
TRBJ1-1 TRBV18 CASSQANLNTEAFF
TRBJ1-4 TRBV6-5 CASRGTGGMNEKLFF
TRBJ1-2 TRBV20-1 CSASWRTGGTGYTF
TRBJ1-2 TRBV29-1 CSVEGGRGSGVYGYTF
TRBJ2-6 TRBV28 CASSLRGSGANVLTF
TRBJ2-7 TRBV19 CASSPYRGRDEQYF
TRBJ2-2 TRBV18 CASSPQGARNTGELFF
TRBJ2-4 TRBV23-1 CASRHRQGLNIQYF
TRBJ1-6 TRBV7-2 CASSLIPGQGNSPLHF
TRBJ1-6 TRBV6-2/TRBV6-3 CASSYNGQAIYNSPLHF
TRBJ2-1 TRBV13 CASSSGQIYNEQFF
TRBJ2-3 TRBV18 CASSPPNTDTQYF
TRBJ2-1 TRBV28 CASSKLTGINEQFF
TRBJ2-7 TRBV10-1 CASSRDSNYEQYF
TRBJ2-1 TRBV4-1 CASRTPGQYNEQFF
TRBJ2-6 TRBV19 CASRGTHSGANVLTF
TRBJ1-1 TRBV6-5 CASTPGGGIRTEAFF
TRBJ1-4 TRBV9 CASSPRQGEYEKLFF
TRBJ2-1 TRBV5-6 CASSPPGTGVVNEQFF
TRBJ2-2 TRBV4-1 CASSMDRRTGELFF
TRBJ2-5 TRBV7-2 CASSYVAGGLSQETQYF
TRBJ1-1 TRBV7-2 CASSSGQGAPEAFF
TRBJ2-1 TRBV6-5 CASRSGGAGYNEQFF
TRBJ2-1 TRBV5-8 CASSLYLLNKGNEQFF
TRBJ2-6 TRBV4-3 CASSLDSGSGANVLTF
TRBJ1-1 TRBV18 CASSPRDNPNTEAFF
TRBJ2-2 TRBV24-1 CATSAPYTGELFF
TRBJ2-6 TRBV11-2 CASSSRGSGANVLTF
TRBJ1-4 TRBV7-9 CASSPRTGGNEKLFF
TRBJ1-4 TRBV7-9 CASSLSGFNEKLFF
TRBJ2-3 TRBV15 CATSRDEAGGGTDTQYF
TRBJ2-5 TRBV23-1 CASSQSRRGGETQYF
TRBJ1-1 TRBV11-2 CASSLQADTEAFF
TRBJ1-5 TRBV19 CASSPRQDHSNQPQHF
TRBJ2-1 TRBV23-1 CASSELAGGNNEQFF